Below are 15 T cell receptor beta chains sequenced from a single sample in a study of naive and memory T cell subsets (TCRdb year 2017). The method behind the library was UMI-ligation and nested PCR. TCRdb records Illumina MiSeq as the sequencer. The beta constant-region primer was an equimolar mix of two oligonucleotides covering both TRBC1 and TRBC2. The public reads were run again by TCRdb, first through fastp at Q25 and then through MiXCR, and only productive beta chains were kept. Rows with a matching CDR3 protein are joined into one entry that keeps the most common DNA and genes. This sample lists 120,000 to 150,000 distinct CDR3 sequences; approximately 15% were detected once. The ten largest make up around 0.14% of the sample. Material for sequencing was naive CD4+ T cells from blood. Explained via the paper, the cell subset or site label denotes: naive T cells, CD45RA high CD27+. These receptors were taken from a human donor in good health.

This chain connects TRBV5-1 to TRBJ1-1, with unresolved D. Trimming took 5 bases from V and 3 from J, leaving 17 bases between them. Per the germline V gene, CDR1 is SGHRS and CDR2 is YFSETQ. The CDR3 has 15 residues. The CDR3 bases are TGCGCCAGCAGGGTGGCCGTCATGACCCACACTGAAGCTTTCTTT. Encoded protein: CASRVAVMTHTEAFF.

The sample holds one count of this clonotype. V usage is TRBV4-2 and J usage is TRBJ2-1; 8 positions match TRBD1. Germline-derived CDR1 and CDR2 are LGHNA and YNFKEQ. This CDR3 has 16 residues. The V and J ends lost 0 bases and 3 bases, in that order; junction bases with no gene match: 4. The DNA of the CDR3 is TGTGCCAGCAGCCAAGATAGGGGACAGGTCTACAATGAGCAGTTCTTC. Its translation: CASSQDRGQVYNEQFF.

This clonotype has more than one count but fewer than ten. The V call is TRBV7-9, the J call TRBJ1-4; no reliable D call. Trimming cost V 3 bases and J 7 bases, with 15 bases left between them. From germline, CDR1 is SEHNR and CDR2 FQNEAQ (reference sequence). CDR3 length equals 15 residues. The CDR3 loop reads CASSFNPLGIEKLFF. The CDR3 bases are TGTGCCAGCAGCTTTAATCCTCTGGGAATTGAAAAACTGTTTTTT.

This rearrangement joins TRBV27 to TRBJ2-3; 9 nucleotides line up with TRBD1. In germline, CDR1 is MNHEY, CDR2 SMNVEV (reference sequence). V gave up 0 bases and J gave up 1 base; unmatched junction bases: 2. This CDR3 is built from 16 residues. CDR3 protein: CASSLSRQGGTDTQYF. CDR3 DNA sequence: TGTGCCAGCAGTTTATCTCGACAGGGGGGCACAGATACGCAGTATTTT.

The rearrangement uses TRBV20-1 and TRBJ2-3; no firm D call. The CDR3 has 13 residues. V was pared by 3 bases and J by 5 bases, with 12 bases between. Germline V gene lookup returns CDR1 DFQATT and CDR2 SNEGSKA (reference sequence). The CDR3 sequence is CSASLKAKDTQYF. The CDR3, as DNA: TGCAGTGCTAGCCTGAAAGCGAAAGATACGCAGTATTTT.

The genes are TRBV3-1 and TRBJ1-1, with D possibly TRBD1 on 6 matching bases. This CDR3 region has 16 residues. V lost 0 bases and J 3 bases, leaving 14 bases between the germline ends. From germline, CDR1 is LGHDT and CDR2 YNNKEL (reference sequence). CDR3 sequence (DNA): TGTGCCAGCAGCCAAGAGTCTGGGGGGGCGGACACTGAAGCTTTCTTT. Protein product: CASSQESGGADTEAFF. The full variable domain, its missing parts supplied by reference TRBV3-1 and TRBJ1-1, is DTAVSQTPKYLVTQMGNDKSIKCEQNLGHDTMYWYKQDSKKFLKIMFSYNNKELIINETVPNRFSPKSPDKAHLNLHINSLELGDSAVYFCASSQESGGADTEAFFGQGTRLTVV.

This clonotype was seen a few times. The gene calls are TRBV6-5 and TRBJ2-7; 10 nucleotides line up with TRBD1. V shed 7 bases and J 2 bases; nucleotides not matched to a gene: 8. This CDR3 has 15 residues. Germline V gene data show CDR1 as MNHEY and CDR2 as SVGAGI. The CDR3 DNA follows: TGTGCCAGCACCACTGGGGGGACAGGGGCCTACGAGCAGTACTTC. It specifies CASTTGGTGAYEQYF.

In its sample, this clonotype was seen a few times. V is TRBV5-5 and J is TRBJ1-1, with D hard to call. Germline loops: CDR1 SGHKS, CDR2 YYEKEE (reference sequence). CDR3 size: 12 residues. The germline V and J ends were trimmed by 2 bases and 5 bases, with 7 bases remaining between them. CDR3 DNA sequence: TGTGCCAGCAGCTTATACGAGACTGAAGCTTTCTTT. Protein sequence: CASSLYETEAFF.

The table lists this clonotype with a few counts. The V call is TRBV6-6, the J call TRBJ2-7; 8 bases align to TRBD1. The length of the CDR3 is 20 residues. The germline V gene encodes CDR1 MNHNY and CDR2 SVGAGI (reference sequence). With V trimmed by 6 bases and J by 6 bases, 28 bases remained unmatched. CDR3 sequence (DNA): TGTGCCAGCAGCCCACTTCCCGACCACACTGGACAGGGTTTTAGCGTCGAGCAGTACTTC. As protein: CASSPLPDHTGQGFSVEQYF.

This clonotype appeared a few times. The V and J genes are TRBV29-1 and TRBJ2-6; 9 bases are a match to TRBD1. Germline CDR1 and CDR2: SQVTM and ANQGSEA. Trimming took 4 bases from V and 0 from J; bases not matched to a gene: 4. This CDR3 has 16 residues. The CDR3 DNA follows: TGCAGCGTTGTAGACAGGGGGAACTCTGGGGCCAACGTCCTGACTTTC. Translated: CSVVDRGNSGANVLTF.

The V call is TRBV30, the J call TRBJ2-7; 9 nucleotides align to TRBD1. Germline V gene sequence: CDR1 GTSNPN, CDR2 SVGIG (reference sequence). Trimming at V came to 0 bases and at J to 7 bases, leaving 7 bases not matched to a gene. The CDR3 totals 14 residues. CDR3 in amino acids: CAWSVLQGASEQYF. Here the CDR3 DNA reads TGTGCCTGGAGTGTACTACAGGGGGCGAGTGAGCAGTACTTC. The variable domain in full, with the rest retrieved from reference TRBV30 and TRBJ2-7, is SQTIHQWPATLVQPVGSPLSLECTVEGTSNPNLYWYRQAAGRGLQLLFYSVGIGQISSEVPQNLSASRPQDRQFILSSKKLLLSDSGFYLCAWSVLQGASEQYFGPGTRLTVT.

This clonotype has more than one count but fewer than ten. The chain joins TRBV6-5 to TRBJ1-4; tentatively, D is TRBD1 (6 bases). This CDR3 contains 14 residues. V lost 3 bases, J lost 3 bases, and 8 bases lay in between. Germline lookup yields CDR1 MNHEY and CDR2 SVGAGI. CDR3 coding DNA: TGTGCCAGCAGTTATAGGGGGGCTAATGAAAAACTGTTTTTT. Encoded protein: CASSYRGANEKLFF.

This clonotype was detected a few times. The chain employs TRBV6-4 and TRBJ2-1; 7 bases align to TRBD1. The trim removed 6 bases at V and 4 bases at J, leaving 9 bases unmatched. Germline CDR1 MRHNA, CDR2 SNTAGT. The CDR3 has 15 amino acids. The CDR3 coding sequence is TGTGCCAGCAGCAACGACAGGGAACTTTACAATGAGCAGTTCTTC. Its protein is CASSNDRELYNEQFF.

This rearrangement joins TRBV18 to TRBJ1-3; D gene ambiguous. The CDR3 spans 16 residues. Trimming cost V 1 base and J 0 bases, with 10 bases left between them. In germline, CDR1 is KGHSH, CDR2 LQKENI. CDR3 DNA: TGTGCCAGCTCACCACAGGGAGTAGACTCTGGAAACACCATATATTTT. This gives the protein CASSPQGVDSGNTIYF.

This clonotype came up once. The chain recombines TRBV7-9 with TRBJ2-5; D uncertain. Trimming left V 1 base short and J 5 bases short, with 11 bases between. The CDR3 is 14 residues long. Per the germline V gene, CDR1 is SEHNR and CDR2 is FQNEAQ (reference sequence). CDR3 nucleotide sequence: TGTGCCAGCAGCTTAGAGCTGGGCCGGGAGACCCAGTACTTC. Protein: CASSLELGRETQYF.